The table lists the clone carrying this TCR beta chain with a few counts. The germline CDR1 and CDR2 sequences are KGHSH and LQKENI. Trimming shortened V by 3 bases and J by 0 bases, and 8 bases separated the two germline ends. The CDR3 runs to 14 residues. Using its own MiXCR run on the 5' RACE reads, TCRdb lists one record per CDR3 protein. Found here are about 240,000 distinct CDR3 sequences, 8% to 10% of them singletons; the top ten hold 4.5% to 5%. These data are taken from a study of CD8 T cells in ankylosing spondylitis. The receptor's source is a female donor with ankylosing spondylitis or in good health (not recorded which). Sequences were obtained from blood, either unsorted or a sorted T cell fraction (not recorded which). V and J are TRBV18 and TRBJ2-5; no clear D. CDR3 sequence (DNA): TGTGCCAGCTCACCTACAGTGTACCAAGAGACCCAGTACTTC. Its protein product is CASSPTVYQETQYF.